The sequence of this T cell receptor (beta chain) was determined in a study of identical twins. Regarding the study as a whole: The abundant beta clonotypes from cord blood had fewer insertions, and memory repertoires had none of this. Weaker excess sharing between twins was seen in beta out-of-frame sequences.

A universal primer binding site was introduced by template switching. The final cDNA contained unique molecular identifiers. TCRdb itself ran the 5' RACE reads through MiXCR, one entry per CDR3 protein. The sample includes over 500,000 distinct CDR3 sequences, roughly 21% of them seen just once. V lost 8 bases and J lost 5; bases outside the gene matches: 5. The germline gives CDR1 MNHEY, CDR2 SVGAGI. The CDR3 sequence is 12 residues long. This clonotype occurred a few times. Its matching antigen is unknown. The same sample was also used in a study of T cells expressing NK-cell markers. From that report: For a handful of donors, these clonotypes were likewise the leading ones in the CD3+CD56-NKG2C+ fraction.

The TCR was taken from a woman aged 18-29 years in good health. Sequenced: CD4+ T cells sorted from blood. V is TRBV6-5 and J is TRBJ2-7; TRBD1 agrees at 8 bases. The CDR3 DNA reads TGTGCCAGCGGGGACAGGCAACACGAGCAGTACTTC. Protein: CASGDRQHEQYF.